The next 20 T cell receptor beta chains were all read from a single sample in a study of OX40 agonist ivuxolimab in advanced cancers. Libraries were prepared by immunoSEQ multiplex PCR; TCRdb keeps only in-frame clonotypes and omits some of them. The top ten hold less than 6.5% of the sample, which has over 80,000 clones, around 85% seen once. The specimen was CD4+ or CD8+ T cells sorted from blood, collected in a trial of the OX40 agonist ivuxolimab. Receptors were obtained from an adult with an advanced solid tumor such as melanoma, head and neck, liver or kidney cancer.

This chain joins TRBV27 and TRBJ1-5, with a possible D match to TRBD1 (5 bases). V lost 7 bases and J lost 2, with 12 bases in between. This CDR3 region has 14 residues. The germline V gene has CDR1 MNHEY and CDR2 SMNVEV (reference sequence). The CDR3 DNA reads as TGTGCCAGCAAGGGGAGGGACGGCAATCAGCCCCAGCATTTT. This gives the protein CASKGRDGNQPQHF.

J is TRBJ1-1 and V is TRBV14; 9 positions match TRBD1. This CDR3 is built from 12 residues. From germline, CDR1 is SGHDN and CDR2 FVKESK. Trimming removed 4 bases from V and 8 bases from J; junction bases left unmatched: 2. CDR3 sequence (DNA): TGTGCCAGCAGCCCACAGGGGGCGGAAGCTTTCTTT. Translation gives CASSPQGAEAFF.

The chain has TRBV28 and TRBJ1-2, with D possibly TRBD1 on 5 matching bases. With 2 bases removed from V and 4 bases from J, the gap between germline ends came to 17 bases. The germline V gene encodes CDR1 MDHEN and CDR2 SYDVKM. The CDR3 covers 16 residues. CDR3 DNA: TGTGCCAGCAGTTTAGGGGCGGGAAGGACAAGCTATGGCTACACCTTC. Translation: CASSLGAGRTSYGYTF.

Details on this clone: The sample holds other DNA sequences that translate to the same CDR3. The V and J genes are TRBV20-1 and TRBJ2-3; D is undetermined. Germline lookup yields CDR1 DFQATT and CDR2 SNEGSKA (reference sequence). Between the trimmed V and J ends, which lost 3 bases and 4 bases, there was a span of 5 bases. The CDR3 sequence is 11 residues long. The CDR3 loop reads CSASGSDTQYF. The CDR3 nucleotides are TGCAGTGCTAGTGGTTCAGATACGCAGTATTTT.

The chain links TRBV18 to TRBJ1-5; maybe TRBD1 (6 bases). Looked up from germline, CDR1 is KGHSH and CDR2 is LQKENI. V lost 4 bases and J lost 0, with 13 bases in between. This CDR3 comprises 16 residues. This chain's CDR3 is CASSLGTPNSNQPQHF. The CDR3 DNA follows: TGTGCCAGCTCACTGGGGACACCGAATAGCAATCAGCCCCAGCATTTT.

This clone was found a few times. This chain joins TRBV11-2 and TRBJ2-5; D is unresolved. The CDR3 consists of 14 residues. Trimming took 4 bases from V and 1 from J, leaving 10 bases between them. Germline CDR1 and CDR2: SGHAT and FQNNGV. In nucleotides, the CDR3 is TGTGCCAGCAGCTCCCAGGTACGCCAAGAGACCCAGTACTTC. It is translated as CASSSQVRQETQYF.

The V and J genes are TRBV5-1 and TRBJ2-3, with D possibly TRBD2 on 5 matching bases. V lost 5 bases, J lost 0 bases, and 7 bases lay in between. The CDR3 is made up of 13 amino acids. Germline CDR1 is SGHRS and CDR2 is YFSETQ. CDR3 in amino acids: CASSRGSTDTQYF. The CDR3 region has the DNA TGCGCCAGCAGTCGCGGGAGCACAGATACGCAGTATTTT.

This rearrangement joins TRBV5-4 to TRBJ2-3, with 10 bases matching TRBD2. The CDR3 loop spans 15 amino acids. With V trimmed by 4 bases and J by 2 bases, 4 bases remained unmatched. Germline CDR1 and CDR2: SGHNT and YYREEE (reference sequence). CDR3 sequence (DNA): TGTGCCAGCAGCAGGACTAGCGGCCTCACAGATACGCAGTATTTT. Encoded protein: CASSRTSGLTDTQYF.

This chain uses TRBV11-1 with TRBJ2-1, with a weak D call TRBD2 (5 bases). Deletions cut 4 bases from V and 6 bases from J, with 10 bases between. Germline CDR1 and CDR2: SGHAT and FQDESV (reference sequence). There are 13 residues in the CDR3. This chain's CDR3 is CASSSGEGNEQFF. CDR3 nucleotides: TGTGCCAGCAGCTCCGGGGAAGGCAATGAGCAGTTCTTC.

The V call is TRBV6-1, the J call TRBJ2-5; D ambiguous. The CDR3 spans 13 residues. V lost 5 bases to trimming and J lost 3 bases, with 10 bases between them. The germline V gene encodes CDR1 MNHNS and CDR2 SASEGT. The CDR3: CASSTGSKETQYF. In DNA, the CDR3 is TGTGCCAGCAGTACTGGGTCCAAAGAGACCCAGTACTTC.

The chain couples TRBV6-5 to TRBJ1-1; TRBD1 agrees at 7 bases. CDR1 MNHEY and CDR2 SVGAGI come from the germline V gene. V lost 2 bases, J lost 6 bases, and 12 bases stayed unmatched. The CDR3 runs to 16 residues. The CDR3 is CASSYTTGTVTAEAFF. In DNA, the CDR3 is TGTGCCAGCAGTTACACTACCGGGACAGTGACCGCTGAAGCTTTCTTT.

V is TRBV7-8 and J is TRBJ2-7; 7 bases line up with TRBD1. CDR3 size: 14 residues. Germline CDR1 SGHVS, CDR2 FQNEAQ. J was trimmed by 1 base and V by 5 bases; bases with no gene match: 5. The CDR3 loop reads CASSPAGGSYEQYF. The DNA for the CDR3 is TGTGCCAGCAGCCCCGCAGGGGGTTCCTACGAGCAGTACTTC.

This rearrangement joins TRBV7-2 to TRBJ2-2, with 7 bases matching TRBD1. The junction had 0 bases not matched to a gene; V was cut back by 1 base and J by 7 bases. The germline V gene has CDR1 SGHTA and CDR2 FQGNSA. This CDR3 comprises 13 residues. Here the CDR3 DNA reads TGTGCCAGCAGCTTAGACAGGGGCGGGGAGCTGTTTTTT. Amino acids: CASSLDRGGELFF.

The V gene is TRBV6-5, the J gene TRBJ2-7; 8 bases align to TRBD1. Germline values: CDR1 MNHEY, CDR2 SVGAGI. V lost 10 bases to trimming and J lost 6 bases; unmatched junction nucleotides: 8. This CDR3 has 12 amino acids. In nucleotides, the CDR3 is TGTGCCACCCGGACAGGGCAAAGCGAGCAGTACTTC. Protein: CATRTGQSEQYF.

The chain is built from TRBV11-2 and TRBJ2-4, with D uncertain. CDR1 and CDR2 from the germline V gene are SGHAT and FQNNGV. Trimming removed 0 bases at V and 1 base at J, with 10 bases between. This CDR3 has 16 amino acids. CDR3 DNA sequence: TGTGCCAGCAGCTTAGAGTGGGGTTTGGCCAAAAACATTCAGTACTTC. Protein product: CASSLEWGLAKNIQYF. Full variable domain (remainder filled in from reference TRBV11-2 and TRBJ2-4): EAGVAQSPRYKIIEKRQSVAFWCNPISGHATLYWYQQILGQGPKLLIQFQNNGVVDDSQLPKDRFSAERLKGVDSTLKIQPAKLEDSAVYLCASSLEWGLAKNIQYFGAGTRLSVL.

In this sample, this clone turned up once. CDR3 DNA: TGTGCCAGGGGCCCCGGCTCTGGAAACACCATATATTTT. It codes for CARGPGSGNTIYF. The genes are TRBV7-9 and TRBJ1-3; D is unresolved. Germline V gives CDR1 SEHNR, CDR2 FQNEAQ (reference sequence). Trimming stripped 9 bases from V and 0 bases from J, with 9 bases between. The CDR3 covers 13 residues.

The J gene is TRBJ1-4, the V gene TRBV13; 10 nucleotides agree with TRBD1. CDR1 PRHDT and CDR2 FYEKMQ come from the germline V gene (reference sequence). The CDR3 is 13 amino acids. V gave up 5 bases and J gave up 8 bases; unmatched junction bases: 2. CDR3 sequence (DNA): TGTGCCAGCAGCGCGACAGGGGGCGAAAAACTGTTTTTT. As protein: CASSATGGEKLFF.

The genes are TRBV27 and TRBJ1-2; 9 bases fit TRBD1. The CDR3 length is 17 residues. J was trimmed by 4 bases and V by 8 bases; bases with no gene match: 17. Germline values: CDR1 MNHEY, CDR2 SMNVEV (reference sequence). The CDR3: CASRSLRGTGNLYGYTF. The CDR3 nucleotides read TGTGCCAGCCGCAGTTTAAGAGGGACAGGGAACCTCTATGGCTACACCTTC.

The rearrangement links TRBV4-1 to TRBJ2-3; 7 nucleotides match TRBD1. Germline V gives CDR1 MGHRA, CDR2 YSYEKL. Trimming removed 3 bases from V and 2 bases from J; junction bases left unmatched: 11. This CDR3 has 17 residues. CDR3 sequence: CASSQGQGVFTTDTQYF. CDR3 bases: TGCGCCAGCAGCCAGGGGCAGGGGGTCTTTACCACAGATACGCAGTATTTT.

This rearrangement joins TRBV7-2 to TRBJ1-5; D is perhaps TRBD1 (5 bases). The CDR3 has 14 residues. Per the germline V gene, CDR1 is SGHTA and CDR2 is FQGNSA. V was trimmed by 4 bases and J by 4 bases, leaving 11 bases between them. In nucleotides, the CDR3 is TGTGCCAGCAGCTCTACCTGGGGGAATCAGCCCCAGCATTTT. It encodes CASSSTWGNQPQHF.